This record looks at one TCR beta chain sequence and its context. What it binds is unknown. At one end, the junction sequence differs from germline, possibly due to a read error. The CDR3 has 13 amino acids. Germline V gene sequence: CDR1 SGHTA, CDR2 FQGNSA. This sample is part of a study of post-analysis software for immune sequencing data. Study overall: The disease courses covered relapsing-remitting, secondary progressive and progressive-relapsing multiple sclerosis.

Unique-molecular-identifier-tagged TCR beta cDNA libraries were used. Input populations of roughly 0.9 to 10 million T cells gave rise to roughly 500,000 cDNA molecules. Using its own MiXCR run on the PCR reads, TCRdb lists one record per CDR3 protein. The profile shows some 700,000 distinct CDR3 sequences, roughly three fifths of them singletons. Study-level points and caveats: Five TRBV segments (TRBV5-6, TRBV5-1 and TRBV20-1 among them) occurred more frequently in patients than in controls. Normalized Chao1 diversity in multiple sclerosis patients fell significantly below that of controls.

The chain has TRBV7-2 and TRBJ2-3; D tentatively reads TRBD1 or TRBD2 (6 bases each). The clonotype was recovered from a girl aged 2-15 years with multiple sclerosis. The sequencing sample was made of blood. CDR3 sequence: CASSFGGGDMQYF. The CDR3 DNA reads as TGTGCCAGCAGCTTCGGGGGCGGGGATATGCAGTATTTT.